Sequencing of this T cell receptor beta chain was carried out in a study of T cell responses to AZD1222 COVID-19 vaccine. TCRdb keeps only in-frame clones here, not all; method: immunoSEQ multiplex PCR. The sample holds about 120,000 clones; roughly nine tenths are singletons and the top ten take 3%. The CDR3 runs to 14 residues. Per germline, CDR1 LNHDA and CDR2 SQIVND (reference sequence). With 3 bases clipped from V and 5 bases from J, the junction kept 4 bases outside the gene matches. This specimen consisted of peripheral blood, obtained 28 days after the second AZD1222 dose. This clonotype was obtained from an adult who received the AZD1222 COVID-19 vaccine. The chain combines TRBV19 with TRBJ2-5; 9 bases are shared with TRBD2. The CDR3 is CASSMSRGGETQYF. CDR3 bases: TGTGCCAGTAGTATGTCGCGGGGGGGCGAGACCCAGTACTTC.